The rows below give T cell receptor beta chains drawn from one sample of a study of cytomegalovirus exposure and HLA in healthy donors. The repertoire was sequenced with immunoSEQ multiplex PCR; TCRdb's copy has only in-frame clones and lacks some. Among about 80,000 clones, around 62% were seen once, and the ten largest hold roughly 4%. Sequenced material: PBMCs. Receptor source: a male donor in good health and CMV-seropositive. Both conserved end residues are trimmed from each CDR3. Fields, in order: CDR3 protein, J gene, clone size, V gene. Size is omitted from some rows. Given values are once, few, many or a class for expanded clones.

ASSGGTDEKLF	TRBJ1-4	-	TRBV5-6
ASSPLRGAGELF	TRBJ2-2	once	TRBV18
ASSVGTSGVYEQY	TRBJ2-7	-	TRBV9
ASSDSGTEQF	TRBJ2-1	few	TRBV2
ASSGLAGGPGTGELF	TRBJ2-2	once	TRBV6-1
ASSLSSEQY	-	-	TRBV5-8
ASSHPAAGIQEAF	TRBJ1-1	-	TRBV11-2
SVGGGYGNTEAF	TRBJ1-1	-	TRBV29-1
ASSSTGADTQY	TRBJ2-3	-	TRBV6-6
ASSRTRGGYT	TRBJ1-2	once	TRBV19
ASSLTGSVHGYT	TRBJ1-2	-	TRBV28
AWRKGGETQY	TRBJ2-5	-	TRBV30
ASSSYPQTSQETQY	TRBJ2-5	-	TRBV28
ASMGRPSNEQF	TRBJ2-1	-	TRBV19
ASSLEARAGELF	TRBJ2-2	few	TRBV5-6
ASSFERGEVGEQF	TRBJ2-1	-	TRBV27
ASSLAGQGPHEQY	TRBJ2-7	-	TRBV5-1
ASSYPGAEQF	TRBJ2-1	-	TRBV6-5
AWSLAGGPTPEQY	TRBJ2-7	-	TRBV30
ASSFWTSGGTYNEQF	TRBJ2-1	few	TRBV7-8
ATSRGSGQSYGYT	TRBJ1-2	once	TRBV15
ASSSRTSGGSYNEQF	TRBJ2-1	-	TRBV5-4
ASSQEQDGSYEQY	TRBJ2-7	many	TRBV4-3
ASSWNGGSGVRGYT	TRBJ1-2	few	TRBV23-1
ASSEDIYGYT	TRBJ1-2	-	TRBV25-1
ASSAVSGTGTYGYT	TRBJ1-2	-	TRBV5-4
ASSQGSVGAQETQY	TRBJ2-5	-	TRBV4-2
ASKTGMAGELF	TRBJ2-2	-	TRBV25-1
ASSLTQGAAYEQY	TRBJ2-7	-	TRBV27
ASSLGDPGQGVYEQY	TRBJ2-7	-	TRBV5-1
ASSVAGKEQY	TRBJ2-7	-	TRBV9
ASKTSGSTDTQY	TRBJ2-3	few	TRBV2
ASSPGSYEQY	TRBJ2-7	-	TRBV6-1
ASSLIAGDTYEQY	TRBJ2-7	-	TRBV18
ASNPTGNYGYT	TRBJ1-2	-	TRBV28
ASSETGTGINWGAF	TRBJ1-1	-	TRBV6-1
AWSVGSGNTEAF	TRBJ1-1	-	TRBV30
ASRTGEEDGYT	TRBJ1-2	once	TRBV5-1
SVGGGSSYEQY	TRBJ2-7	-	TRBV29-1
ASSLESGKGYT	TRBJ1-2	-	TRBV5-1
ASSSRGMNSPLH	TRBJ1-6	-	TRBV28
ASSAGQASLMEKLF	TRBJ1-4	few	TRBV5-1
ASSTDSSAGKLF	TRBJ1-4	few	TRBV7-2
ASSIDHGHSNGNTIY	TRBJ1-3	-	TRBV19
ASSRRGYEQY	TRBJ2-7	-	TRBV6-5
AWNVLSEAF	TRBJ1-1	-	TRBV30
ASSLGGSSYNEQF	TRBJ2-1	-	TRBV11-3
ASRKVAGYGYT	TRBJ1-2	-	TRBV28
ASSLKTGGGTEAF	TRBJ1-1	-	TRBV5-4